This T cell receptor (beta chain) came from a study of blood T cell repertoires in COVID-19. Study information: Some COVID-19 samples were acute and others convalescent; all came from the United States, Italy and Spain.

Repertoires were generated with immunoSEQ multiplex PCR, while TCRdb's copy carries only in-frame clones and drops some. The sample has about 210,000 clones, approximately 91% seen once; the top ten hold around 0.72%. Losses at the gene ends were 5 bases for V and 4 bases for J; bases not matched to a gene: 3. CDR3 size: 13 residues. The germline V gene has CDR1 MNHEY and CDR2 SVGAGI. The sequence was obtained from a man aged 35 to 55 with acute or convalescent COVID-19. The sequencing input was peripheral blood. The chain links TRBV6-5 to TRBJ2-5, with TRBD1 matching over 8 bases. CDR3 protein: CASSQQGGETQYF. For the CDR3, the DNA is TGTGCCAGCAGTCAACAGGGGGGAGAGACCCAGTACTTC.